These T cell receptor beta chains were read from a single sample in a study of T-cell reconstitution after alpha-beta-depleted transplantation in children. From the PCR reads, TCRdb called clonotypes with MiXCR, one entry per CDR3 protein. This table has fewer than 700,000 distinct CDR3 sequences, about an eighth appearing once. Source: PBMCs, mostly from graft donor cells, taken 360 days after TCRalphabeta/CD19-depleted stem cell transplant. All receptors derive from a male patient younger than 18 who had a stem cell transplant for acute myeloid leukemia, so the T cells may come from the graft donor. Both conserved end residues are part of each CDR3. D genes are given only for firm matches. Clone size appears in some rows only: once, few, many, or a class for an expanded clone.

J gene | clone size | D gene | V gene | CDR3 DNA | CDR3 protein
TRBJ2-7 | . | TRBD2 | TRBV7-2 | TGTGCCAGCAGCTGGACTAGTCGCGAGCAGTACTTC | CASSWTSREQYF
TRBJ2-7 | many | TRBD2 | TRBV7-9 | TGTGCCAGCAGCTTAGTGAGCGGGAGGAACTACGAGCAGTACTTC | CASSLVSGRNYEQYF
TRBJ2-2 | . | TRBD2 | TRBV28 | TGTGCCAGCAGTCCAACTAGCGTCAACACCGGGGAGCTGTTTTTT | CASSPTSVNTGELFF
TRBJ2-3 | few | TRBD2 | TRBV20-1 | TGCAGTGCTAGAGATAAACTAGCGGGAGGGCAAGCCGGAAGTCTTTCTCTCACAGATACGCAGTATTTT | CSARDKLAGGQAGSLSLTDTQYF
TRBJ2-7 | many | . | TRBV6-2/TRBV6-3 | TGTGCCAGCAGTTACCTCGGGGTAGCCTACGAGCAGTACTTC | CASSYLGVAYEQYF
TRBJ1-4 | . | . | TRBV6-5 | TGTGCCAGCAGTTCCGGGGGGGTAGGTGAAAAACTGTTTTTT | CASSSGGVGEKLFF
TRBJ2-7 | many | . | TRBV6-5 | TGTGCCAGCAGTTACCAGGGTGACCCTTTACACGAGCAGTACTTC | CASSYQGDPLHEQYF
TRBJ1-5 | many | . | TRBV12-3/TRBV12-4 | TGTGCCAGCAGTTTGATAGGTCAGCCCCAGCATTTT | CASSLIGQPQHF
TRBJ2-1 | . | TRBD2 | TRBV27 | TGTGCCAGCAGTCGCCTCGGGACTAGTAATGTCGATGAGCAGTTCTTC | CASSRLGTSNVDEQFF
TRBJ2-7 | . | TRBD1 | TRBV29-1 | TGCAGCGTGACCGGGACAGGGTCCGGGCGGGGGACCCGCGAGCAGTACTTC | CSVTGTGSGRGTREQYF
TRBJ2-5 | . | . | TRBV7-2 | TGTGCCAGCAGCCCGGGAAACCAAGAGACCCAGTACTTC | CASSPGNQETQYF
TRBJ2-7 | . | . | TRBV7-2 | TGTGCCAGCAGCCGGGCGCCAAGAGGGCACGAGCAGTACTTC | CASSRAPRGHEQYF
TRBJ2-1 | . | . | TRBV29-1 | TGCAGCGTTGTCCCTAGCGCCTACAATGAGCAGTTCTTC | CSVVPSAYNEQFF
TRBJ2-5 | . | TRBD2 | TRBV28 | TGTGCCAGCAGTTTAGGCGGGAGGGCTGTCGAGACCCAGTACTTC | CASSLGGRAVETQYF
TRBJ2-1 | . | TRBD2 | TRBV19 | TGTGCCAGTAGAAGACTAGCGGGAGGGAATGAGCAGTTCTTC | CASRRLAGGNEQFF
TRBJ2-3 | many | TRBD2 | TRBV2 | TGTGCCAGCAGTGAACTAGCGGGACTCACAGATACGCAGTATTTT | CASSELAGLTDTQYF
TRBJ2-1 | few | . | TRBV7-2 | TGTGCCAGCACTCTGGGTAGCCTCAGAAATGAGCAGTTCTTC | CASTLGSLRNEQFF
TRBJ1-2 | . | . | TRBV25-1 | TGTGCCAGCAGTGAATCGGGACGAACTAACTATGGCTACACCTTC | CASSESGRTNYGYTF
TRBJ2-2 | many | . | TRBV29-1 | TGCAGCGCTGTTGACATCACCGGGGAGCTGTTTTTT | CSAVDITGELFF
TRBJ1-5 | few | . | TRBV12-3/TRBV12-4 | TGTGCCAGCAGCCCCGGGGAAGCGAGGCTTAGCAATCAGCCCCAGCATTTT | CASSPGEARLSNQPQHF
TRBJ2-7 | . | . | TRBV7-3 | TGTGCCAGCAGCTTATATCCCTACTCCTACGAGCAGTACTTC | CASSLYPYSYEQYF
TRBJ1-1 | many | . | TRBV15 | TGTGCCACCAGCAGAGATCTCATCGGCACTGAAGCTTTCTTT | CATSRDLIGTEAFF
TRBJ2-7 | few | TRBD1 | TRBV7-2 | TGTGCCAGCAGCCCGGGACAGCACGAGCAGTACTTC | CASSPGQHEQYF
TRBJ2-3 | . | . | TRBV25-1 | TGTGCCGGCACCCGATTGGGGGCAGCGGCTAGCACAGATACGCAGTATTTT | CAGTRLGAAASTDTQYF
TRBJ2-3 | . | . | TRBV14 | TGTGCCAGCAGCCAAGAGTGGGAAATCACAGATACGCAGTATTTT | CASSQEWEITDTQYF
TRBJ2-7 | few | TRBD2 | TRBV15 | TGTGCCACCAGCAGAGATGTGATAGACGGGTCCGGGACTAGGAACTACGAGCAGTACTTC | CATSRDVIDGSGTRNYEQYF
TRBJ2-7 | few | . | TRBV29-1 | TGCAGCGTTAGTGAGAGGACAGTTTACGAGCAGTACTTC | CSVSERTVYEQYF
TRBJ2-3 | many | . | TRBV4-3 | TGCGCCAGCAGCCAAGATTGGAGGGGCCTTCACACAGATACGCAGTATTTT | CASSQDWRGLHTDTQYF
TRBJ2-7 | . | TRBD2 | TRBV7-9 | TGTGCCAGCAGCTTTAAGACTAGCGACGAGCAGTACTTC | CASSFKTSDEQYF
TRBJ2-7 | few | . | TRBV11-2 | TGTGCCAGCAGCTTAGACCTCAACAGGGGAGGGCTCTCCTACGAGCAGTACTTC | CASSLDLNRGGLSYEQYF
TRBJ2-5 | many | . | TRBV3-1 | TGTGCCAGCAGCCTCTTGGGGGCCGGAGAGACCCAGTACTTC | CASSLLGAGETQYF
TRBJ2-7 | few | . | TRBV29-1 | TGCAGCGTTGGGACAGCTAATTTCTACGAGCAGTACTTC | CSVGTANFYEQYF
TRBJ1-1 | few | TRBD1 | TRBV6-1 | TGTGCCAGCAGTGCCCGGACAGGGGTGGGAAACACTGAAGCTTTCTTT | CASSARTGVGNTEAFF
TRBJ2-7 | . | . | TRBV5-6 | TGTGCCAGCAGCTATTCGGGTCTAAGCATCGTCTACGAGCAGTACTTC | CASSYSGLSIVYEQYF
TRBJ2-5 | . | . | TRBV6-2/TRBV6-3 | TGTGCCAGCAGTATTTATTTATTCGGTACCCCAGAGACCCAGTACTTC | CASSIYLFGTPETQYF
TRBJ2-1 | few | TRBD2 | TRBV9 | TGTGCCAGCAGCGTAGCTACGGGACTAGCGGGACATGAGCAGTTCTTC | CASSVATGLAGHEQFF
TRBJ2-1 | many | . | TRBV7-6 | TGTGCCAGCAGCTCTCCCAGAAATGAGCAGTTCTTC | CASSSPRNEQFF
TRBJ2-7 | . | . | TRBV20-1 | TGCAGTGCTATCAATCCGGTGCGGGGTCCCTTGGAGCAGTACTTC | CSAINPVRGPLEQYF
TRBJ2-1 | . | TRBD2 | TRBV6-2/TRBV6-3 | TGTGCCACCAGTGAGGGGCTAGCGGGACGGAAAAATGAGCAGTTCTTC | CATSEGLAGRKNEQFF
TRBJ2-7 | . | TRBD2 | TRBV19 | TGTGCCAGTAGTTTACCGGGACTAGCGGGAAACCAGCAGTACTTC | CASSLPGLAGNQQYF
TRBJ2-1 | . | TRBD2 | TRBV4-2 | TGTGCCAGCAGCCAAGAACCCCTAGCGGGAGTCCCCTCCTACAATGAGCAGTTCTTC | CASSQEPLAGVPSYNEQFF
TRBJ1-1 | . | TRBD1 | TRBV7-2 | TGTGCCAGCAGCCAAGTCACACAGGGGCGAGCTTTCTTT | CASSQVTQGRAFF
TRBJ1-2 | . | . | TRBV29-1 | TGCAGCGTTGAAGATCAGGGGTTGGGTGGCTACACCTTC | CSVEDQGLGGYTF
TRBJ2-6 | . | . | TRBV2 | TGTGCCTTCTGTTTAGGGAGAGGGGGGACTCTTAGCGGGGCCAACGTCCTGACTTTC | CAFCLGRGGTLSGANVLTF
TRBJ1-1 | many | . | TRBV28 | TGTGCCAGCAGGGAGTACGCTGAAGCTTTCTTT | CASREYAEAFF
TRBJ2-7 | . | . | TRBV14 | TGTGCCAGCAGCCATGGGCAGGCCCAATCCTACGAGCAGTACTTC | CASSHGQAQSYEQYF
TRBJ1-2 | . | . | TRBV20-1 | TGCAGTTTCTATATCAGGGGAGGCTATGGCTACACCTTC | CSFYIRGGYGYTF
TRBJ2-5 | many | . | TRBV20-1 | TGCAGTGCTAGAGATTCTTCCAGGGGGGGCTGGGAGACCCAGTACTTC | CSARDSSRGGWETQYF
TRBJ2-2 | . | TRBD1 | TRBV5-1 | TGCGCCAGCAGAGACAGGGGGCGTTCCGGGGAGCTGTTTTTT | CASRDRGRSGELFF
TRBJ2-7 | few | . | TRBV6-2/TRBV6-3 | TGTGCCAGCAGTTTGCGCCAGGACTACTACGAGCAGTACTTC | CASSLRQDYYEQYF
TRBJ1-2 | few | . | TRBV20-1 | TGCAGTGCGAGTCAGGGTGACTATGGCTACACCTTC | CSASQGDYGYTF
TRBJ2-5 | many | . | TRBV9 | TGTGCCAGCAGCCCTCACGGGGAGACCCAGTACTTC | CASSPHGETQYF
TRBJ1-1 | many | . | TRBV5-1 | TGCGCCAGCAGGGGATCCTCGGGGGGGACTGAAGCTTTCTTT | CASRGSSGGTEAFF
TRBJ2-1 | . | TRBD2 | TRBV2 | TGTGCCAGCAGCGGGACTAGCGGGAGAGTTAATGAGCAGTTCTTC | CASSGTSGRVNEQFF